The clone carrying this T cell receptor beta chain was detected only once. The antigen is unknown. These data are taken from a study of cytomegalovirus exposure and HLA in healthy donors. General study results and limits: Both high specificity and high sensitivity reportedly marked the classifier's diagnosis of cytomegalovirus status.

The PCR employed 60 Vbeta primers together with 13 Jbeta primers. TCRdb's table, derived via immunoSEQ multiplex PCR, lists solely in-frame clones and lacks some. The table has about 210,000 clones, about 83% seen once. The sequenced material came from PBMCs. The sequence was obtained from a woman between 50 and 59 years old in good health and CMV-seropositive.

The CDR3 coding sequence is TGTGCCAGCAGTCTGGGGGGGCCTACAGATACGCAGTATTTT. Translated: CASSLGGPTDTQYF. The J gene is TRBJ2-3, the V gene TRBV28; tentative D call: TRBD2 (7 bases). CDR3 size: 14 residues. Germline CDR1 and CDR2: MDHEN and SYDVKM. Between the trimmed V and J ends, which lost 5 bases and 3 bases, there was a span of 12 bases.